This T cell receptor (beta chain) appears in the sequencing data of a study of shared clonotypes between healthy human individuals. CD45RO-negative CD8 cells positively selected for CCR7 made up the naive population, which excluded terminally differentiated effector memory CD45RA+ cells. This table comes from immunoSEQ multiplex PCR, and its TCRdb copy is limited to in-frame clones, with some not included. The profile shows about 870,000 clones, 80% to 95% of them singletons. This CDR3 comprises 15 residues. V was cut by 5 bases and J by 6 bases, with 20 bases left in between. The germline gives CDR1 SGHVS, CDR2 FNYEAQ.

Input material: naive CD8+ T cells sorted from blood. The chain uses TRBV7-6 and TRBJ2-7; possible D gene TRBD1, 5 bases. The receptor was derived from a young man in good health. CDR3 protein: CASSPGHTPLSEQYF. The DNA of the CDR3 is TGTGCCAGCAGCCCCGGACACACGCCGCTTTCCGAGCAGTACTTC.